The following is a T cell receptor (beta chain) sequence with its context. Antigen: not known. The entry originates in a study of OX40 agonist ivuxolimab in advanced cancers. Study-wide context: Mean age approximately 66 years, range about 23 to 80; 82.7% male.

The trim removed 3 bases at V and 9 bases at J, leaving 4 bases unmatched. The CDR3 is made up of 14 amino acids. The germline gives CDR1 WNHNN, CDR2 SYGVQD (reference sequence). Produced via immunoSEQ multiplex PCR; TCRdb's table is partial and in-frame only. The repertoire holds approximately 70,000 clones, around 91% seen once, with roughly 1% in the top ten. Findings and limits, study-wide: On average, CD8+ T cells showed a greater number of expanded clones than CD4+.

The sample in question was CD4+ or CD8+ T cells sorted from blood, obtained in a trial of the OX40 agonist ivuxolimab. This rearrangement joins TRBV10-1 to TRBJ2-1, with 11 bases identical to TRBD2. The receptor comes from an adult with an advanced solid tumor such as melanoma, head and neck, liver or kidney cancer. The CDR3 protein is CASSDTSGGGEQFF. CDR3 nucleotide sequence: TGCGCCAGCAGTGACACTAGCGGGGGAGGTGAGCAGTTCTTC.